The next 21 T cell receptor beta chains were all read from a single sample in a study of vaccination effects on CD4 cells after COVID-19. The protocol was immunoSEQ multiplex PCR, while the TCRdb copy is restricted to in-frame clones and leaves out a portion. The data show 20,000 to 25,000 clones, around 73% seen once. Subsequent to a culture period of about ten days, CD4+ T cells were isolated. Their recognized antigens are unknown. The material was CD4+ T cells from PBMCs cultured without peptide, obtained before COVID-19 vaccination. Every receptor here comes from a human donor who received a COVID-19 vaccine.

This chain links TRBV6-4 with TRBJ2-3, with D possibly being TRBD2 (7 bases). Trimming shortened V by 2 bases and J by 3 bases, and 12 bases separated the two germline ends. Germline V lookup: CDR1 MRHNA, CDR2 SNTAGT. The CDR3 consists of 15 residues. The CDR3 loop is CASSDGGAATDTQYF. CDR3 coding DNA: TGTGCCAGCAGTGACGGGGGGGCAGCGACAGATACGCAGTATTTT.

The CDR3 region is CAWTGGGVLTF. As DNA, the CDR3 is TGTGCCTGGACAGGGGGTGGTGTCCTGACTTTC. This sequence joins TRBV30 and TRBJ2-6, with TRBD1 matching 7 bases. The junction had 4 bases not matched to a gene; V was cut back by 4 bases and J by 13 bases. The CDR3 sequence is 11 residues long. The germline V gene has CDR1 GTSNPN and CDR2 SVGIG (reference sequence). Looking up the rest from reference TRBV30 and TRBJ2-6 gives the full variable domain: SQTIHQWPATLVQPVGSPLSLECTVEGTSNPNLYWYRQAAGRGLQLLFYSVGIGQISSEVPQNLSASRPQDRQFILSSKKLLLSDSGFYLCAWTGGGVLTFGAGSRLTVL.

This clone appeared a single time. The chain employs TRBV2 and TRBJ2-1; D is ambiguous. The CDR3 spans 15 residues. V was shortened by 3 bases and J by 3 bases, with 12 bases between the two germline ends. CDR1 and CDR2 from the germline V gene are SNHLY and FYNNEI. The DNA for the CDR3 is TGTGCCAGCAGTGAGTCCGAAGGGATCTACAATGAGCAGTTCTTC. Its protein product is CASSESEGIYNEQFF.

This sequence joins TRBV6-6 and TRBJ1-5; D possibly corresponds to TRBD1 (5 bases). V lost 10 bases, J lost 1 base, and 14 bases lay in between. From germline, CDR1 is MNHNY and CDR2 SVGAGI (reference sequence). The CDR3 sequence is 14 residues long. CDR3: CATRGAGSNQPQHF. In DNA form, the CDR3 reads TGTGCCACAAGAGGGGCAGGGAGCAATCAGCCCCAGCATTTT.

The chain carries TRBV19 and TRBJ1-1; weak D call: TRBD1 (5 bases). Germline V gives CDR1 LNHDA, CDR2 SQIVND (reference sequence). V was cut by 1 base and J by 5 bases, with 14 bases left in between. The length of the CDR3 is 15 residues. As DNA, the CDR3 is TGTGCCAGTAGTATAGGGACAATTTGGGGTACTGAAGCTTTCTTT. Its protein is CASSIGTIWGTEAFF.

The chain employs TRBV6-5 and TRBJ2-7; the match to TRBD2 covers 7 bases. Per germline, CDR1 MNHEY and CDR2 SVGAGI. The CDR3 is 14 residues long. J lost 3 bases, V lost 2 bases, and 4 bases had no gene match. The CDR3 reads CASSYRLADYEQYF. As DNA, the CDR3 is TGTGCCAGCAGTTACAGACTAGCTGACTACGAGCAGTACTTC.

The CDR3 sequence: CASSQETNTGELFF. The DNA of the CDR3 is TGTGCCAGCAGCCAGGAGACGAACACCGGGGAGCTGTTTTTT. This chain uses TRBV28 with TRBJ2-2; D is uncertain. Germline V gene sequence: CDR1 MDHEN, CDR2 SYDVKM. V gave up 6 bases and J gave up 0 bases, with 8 bases separating them. The CDR3 spans 14 residues.

The chain carries TRBV7-9 and TRBJ1-1; tentative D call: TRBD1 (5 bases). The CDR3 covers 16 residues. The ends were cut back, 6 bases at V and 2 bases at J, with 19 bases in the middle. The V gene's germline CDR1 is SEHNR and CDR2 FQNEAQ (reference sequence). The CDR3 region has the DNA TGTGCCAGCAGTTGGTGGGGGTCGCTCCCCAACACTGAAGCTTTCTTT. Protein product: CASSWWGSLPNTEAFF.

The chain has TRBV19 and TRBJ2-1, with 8 bases identical to TRBD1. Germline V gene data show CDR1 as LNHDA and CDR2 as SQIVND (reference sequence). This CDR3 has 12 amino acids. J lost 7 bases, V lost 6 bases, and 2 bases had no gene match. CDR3 sequence reads: CASRYRGNEQFF. In DNA, the CDR3 is TGTGCCAGTAGATACAGGGGGAATGAGCAGTTCTTC.

This sequence joins TRBV5-5 and TRBJ2-3; D may be TRBD2 (7 bases). Germline CDR1 is SGHKS and CDR2 is YYEKEE (reference sequence). The V end was cut by 3 bases, the J end by 0 bases, with 20 bases between. This CDR3 has 18 residues. The DNA for the CDR3 is TGTGCCAGCAGCTCTGGGGAGGGGGAGCGATCTAGCACAGATACGCAGTATTTT. The encoded protein is CASSSGEGERSSTDTQYF.

This clone was seen more than once but under ten times. This chain uses TRBV29-1 with TRBJ1-1; 8 nucleotides agree with TRBD1. The CDR3 is made up of 13 amino acids. Per the germline V gene, CDR1 is SQVTM and CDR2 is ANQGSEA. Unmatched junction bases numbered 12, after V lost 8 bases and J lost 7 bases. The DNA of the CDR3 is TGCAGCTCCCGACAGGGGCCCAACCTTGAAGCTTTCTTT. Its protein is CSSRQGPNLEAFF.

This clone was observed a handful of times. The CDR3 reads CASSPPGTGELFF. CDR3 nucleotides: TGTGCCAGCAGTCCCCCCGGCACCGGGGAGCTGTTTTTT. This rearrangement joins TRBV2 to TRBJ2-2; no definite D call. CDR3 length equals 13 residues. In germline, CDR1 is SNHLY, CDR2 FYNNEI. V was pared by 5 bases and J by 4 bases, with 8 bases between.

The genes are TRBV28 and TRBJ1-1; D uncertain. The CDR3 runs 13 residues. Trimming took off 3 bases at V and 4 bases at J, with 9 bases between the two ends. Germline CDR1 and CDR2: MDHEN and SYDVKM. CDR3 DNA: TGTGCCAGCAGTTTGGCCCGAGGCACTGAAGCTTTCTTT. Its translation: CASSLARGTEAFF.

The chain carries TRBV14 and TRBJ2-7; 7 nucleotides line up with TRBD1. Unmatched junction bases numbered 10, after V lost 0 bases and J lost 5 bases. CDR1 is SGHDN, CDR2 FVKESK, per germline. This CDR3 is built from 16 residues. CDR3 in DNA: TGTGCCAGCAGCCAAGAGATTAGGACAGGTTCTCACGAGCAGTACTTC. Encoded protein: CASSQEIRTGSHEQYF. Full variable domain (remainder filled in from reference TRBV14 and TRBJ2-7): EAGVTQFPSHSVIEKGQTVTLRCDPISGHDNLYWYRRVMGKEIKFLLHFVKESKQDESGMPNNRFLAERTGGTYSTLKVQPAELEDSGVYFCASSQEIRTGSHEQYFGPGTRLTVT.

The chain is built from TRBV19 and TRBJ2-3, with D perhaps matching TRBD1 (5 bases). Trimming removed 6 bases at V and 10 bases at J, with 14 bases between. Per germline, CDR1 LNHDA and CDR2 SQIVND (reference sequence). This CDR3 comprises 12 residues. The CDR3 sequence: CASSSQGWAQYF. In DNA form, the CDR3 reads TGTGCCAGTAGCTCTCAGGGATGGGCGCAGTATTTT.

The rearrangement links TRBV18 to TRBJ2-3, with 7 bases that match TRBD2. V dropped 3 bases and J dropped 0; count of bases not matched to a gene: 3. The CDR3 consists of 15 residues. The germline V gene encodes CDR1 KGHSH and CDR2 LQKENI. In DNA form, the CDR3 reads TGTGCCAGCTCACCGTCGGGGGGAAGCACAGATACGCAGTATTTT. It yields the protein CASSPSGGSTDTQYF.

The V gene is TRBV10-3, the J gene TRBJ2-1, with 7 bases lining up with TRBD2. J was trimmed by 6 bases and V by 2 bases; bases with no gene match: 7. The CDR3 runs to 15 residues. Germline CDR1 is ENHRY and CDR2 is SYGVKD. The CDR3 loop reads CAISETRLAVNEQFF. The CDR3 nucleotides are TGTGCCATCAGTGAGACCCGACTAGCTGTCAATGAGCAGTTCTTC.

The chain couples TRBV18 to TRBJ2-7, with 9 nucleotides matching TRBD1. Germline loops: CDR1 KGHSH, CDR2 LQKENI. The V and J ends lost 6 bases and 7 bases, in that order; junction bases with no gene match: 7. The CDR3 is made up of 13 amino acids. DNA for the CDR3: TGTGCCAGCTCCCGGGACAGGGAAGAGGAGCAGTACTTC. Protein sequence: CASSRDREEEQYF.

This clone has more than one count but fewer than ten. The chain has TRBV11-2 and TRBJ2-3; D remains unclear. Per the germline V gene, CDR1 is SGHAT and CDR2 is FQNNGV. The V end lost 2 bases, the J end lost 9 bases, and 6 bases lay between the germline ends. This CDR3 contains 11 residues. The CDR3 region is CASSLMGTQYF. The CDR3 coding sequence is TGTGCCAGCAGCTTAATGGGGACGCAGTATTTT.

Only one count was recorded for this clone. The genes are TRBV19 and TRBJ2-5; D unresolved. CDR3 length: 13 residues. Germline loops: CDR1 LNHDA, CDR2 SQIVND (reference sequence). V shed 3 bases and J shed 2 bases, with 7 bases lying between them. CDR3 bases: TGTGCCAGTAGTATTAACAGTCAAGAGACCCAGTACTTC. Its protein is CASSINSQETQYF.

V usage is TRBV5-1 and J usage is TRBJ2-5; D perhaps matches TRBD1 (6 bases). Germline lookup yields CDR1 SGHRS and CDR2 YFSETQ. V dropped 3 bases and J dropped 5 bases, with 11 bases sitting between them. The CDR3 runs 13 residues. CDR3 sequence: CASSWAQGETQYF. The CDR3 DNA reads as TGCGCCAGCAGCTGGGCCCAGGGGGAGACCCAGTACTTC.